The rows below give T cell receptor beta chains drawn from one sample of a study of cytomegalovirus exposure and HLA in healthy donors. Clones were read by immunoSEQ multiplex PCR, and TCRdb kept only the in-frame ones, dropping some. The sample has approximately 110,000 clones; around nine tenths are singletons. Sequencing was performed on PBMCs. The source is a woman between 18 and 30 years old in good health and CMV-seronegative. Each CDR3 is given with its conserved first and last residue. Fields, in order: J gene, V gene, D gene, clone size, CDR3 protein, CDR3 DNA. D genes are given only for firm matches. Size tells how often a clone was seen (once, few, many) or the class of an expanded clone, and some rows leave it out.

j_call: TRBJ2-3; v_call: TRBV2; d_call: TRBD2; clone_size: -; cdr3_aa: CASRSVAGGNTDTQYF; cdr3_nt: TGTGCCAGCAGATCTGTAGCGGGAGGAAACACAGATACGCAGTATTTT
j_call: TRBJ2-5; v_call: TRBV18; d_call: TRBD2; clone_size: -; cdr3_aa: CASSRSGEGETQYF; cdr3_nt: TGTGCCAGCTCACGTAGCGGGGAGGGAGAGACCCAGTACTTC
j_call: TRBJ2-7; v_call: TRBV6-5; d_call: TRBD1; clone_size: once; cdr3_aa: CASSYTDRAYEQYF; cdr3_nt: TGTGCCAGCAGTTACACGGACAGGGCCTACGAGCAGTACTTC
j_call: TRBJ2-6; v_call: TRBV6-5; d_call: -; clone_size: -; cdr3_aa: CASSYLSGANVLTF; cdr3_nt: TGTGCCAGCAGTTATCTCTCTGGGGCCAACGTCCTGACTTTC
j_call: TRBJ2-5; v_call: TRBV4-2; d_call: TRBD2; clone_size: -; cdr3_aa: CASSSETGLAGIQETQYF; cdr3_nt: TGTGCCAGCAGCTCCGAGACAGGACTAGCGGGTATCCAAGAGACCCAGTACTTC
j_call: TRBJ2-7; v_call: TRBV2; d_call: -; clone_size: -; cdr3_aa: CASSEFVTGEQYF; cdr3_nt: TGTGCCAGCAGTGAATTTGTGACGGGTGAGCAGTACTTC
j_call: TRBJ2-1; v_call: TRBV10-3; d_call: TRBD2; clone_size: -; cdr3_aa: CATKDSAGGPSYNEQFF; cdr3_nt: TGTGCCACGAAGGACTCGGCGGGAGGGCCTTCCTACAATGAGCAGTTCTTC
j_call: TRBJ2-1; v_call: TRBV9; d_call: -; clone_size: -; cdr3_aa: CASSVGGGSYNEQFF; cdr3_nt: TGTGCCAGCAGCGTAGGTGGGGGGTCCTACAATGAGCAGTTCTTC
j_call: TRBJ2-2; v_call: TRBV28; d_call: TRBD1; clone_size: -; cdr3_aa: CASSPADRGDTGELFF; cdr3_nt: TGTGCCAGCAGTCCTGCGGACAGGGGCGACACCGGGGAGCTGTTTTTT
j_call: TRBJ2-3; v_call: TRBV5-1; d_call: TRBD1; clone_size: -; cdr3_aa: CASSRQGPNTDTQYF; cdr3_nt: TGCGCCAGCAGCCGACAGGGACCCAACACAGATACGCAGTATTTT
j_call: TRBJ2-7; v_call: TRBV29-1; d_call: TRBD1; clone_size: -; cdr3_aa: CSVEVQGAGEQYF; cdr3_nt: TGCAGCGTTGAGGTTCAGGGGGCAGGGGAGCAGTACTTC
j_call: TRBJ1-4; v_call: TRBV18; d_call: TRBD1; clone_size: -; cdr3_aa: CASSPVTGTGSEKLFF; cdr3_nt: TGTGCCAGCTCACCTGTTACCGGGACAGGGAGTGAAAAACTGTTTTTT
j_call: TRBJ2-1; v_call: TRBV7-6; d_call: -; clone_size: -; cdr3_aa: CASSQSLREGPLDEQFF; cdr3_nt: TGTGCCAGCAGCCAGTCCCTGCGGGAAGGGCCTTTAGATGAGCAGTTCTTC
j_call: TRBJ1-2; v_call: TRBV28; d_call: -; clone_size: -; cdr3_aa: CASRGVDSLVLYGYTF; cdr3_nt: TGTGCCAGCAGGGGAGTGGACAGCCTCGTCCTCTATGGCTACACCTTC
j_call: TRBJ1-5; v_call: TRBV2; d_call: -; clone_size: few; cdr3_aa: CASSEGGGRPQHF; cdr3_nt: TGTGCCAGCAGTGAAGGGGGAGGTCGACCCCAGCATTTT
j_call: TRBJ2-6; v_call: TRBV5-4; d_call: -; clone_size: -; cdr3_aa: CASSPSKWSGANVLTF; cdr3_nt: TGTGCCAGCAGCCCCTCTAAATGGTCTGGGGCCAACGTCCTGACTTTC
j_call: TRBJ1-1; v_call: TRBV28; d_call: -; clone_size: -; cdr3_aa: CASSSPGEMNTEAFF; cdr3_nt: TGTGCCAGCAGTTCACCCGGGGAGATGAACACTGAAGCTTTCTTT
j_call: TRBJ2-7; v_call: TRBV27; d_call: TRBD2; clone_size: -; cdr3_aa: CASSSSGGTYEQYF; cdr3_nt: TGTGCCAGCAGTTCTAGCGGGGGAACCTACGAGCAGTACTTC
j_call: TRBJ2-2; v_call: TRBV7-8; d_call: TRBD1; clone_size: -; cdr3_aa: CASSSKGQINTGELFF; cdr3_nt: TGTGCCAGCAGCTCCAAGGGACAGATTAACACCGGGGAGCTGTTTTTT
j_call: TRBJ1-3; v_call: TRBV21-1; d_call: -; clone_size: -; cdr3_aa: CASSKGAVSGNTIYF; cdr3_nt: TGTGCCAGCAGCAAAGGGGCAGTCAGTGGAAACACCATATATTTT
j_call: TRBJ1-2; v_call: TRBV7-2; d_call: -; clone_size: few; cdr3_aa: CAVRRNYGYTF; cdr3_nt: TGTGCCGTCCGTCGGAACTATGGCTACACCTTC
j_call: TRBJ1-5; v_call: TRBV25-1; d_call: TRBD1; clone_size: once; cdr3_aa: CASTGTGGLEVSNQPQHF; cdr3_nt: TGTGCCAGCACCGGGACAGGGGGGCTGGAAGTTAGCAATCAGCCCCAGCATTTT
j_call: TRBJ2-7; v_call: TRBV4-2; d_call: -; clone_size: -; cdr3_aa: CASSQDRRGGYEQYF; cdr3_nt: TGTGCCAGCAGCCAAGATCGACGGGGTGGCTACGAGCAGTACTTC
j_call: TRBJ2-3; v_call: TRBV21-1; d_call: -; clone_size: -; cdr3_aa: CASSKYGGGDTQYF; cdr3_nt: TGTGCCAGCAGCAAATACGGGGGGGGAGATACGCAGTATTTT
j_call: TRBJ1-2; v_call: TRBV28; d_call: TRBD1; clone_size: -; cdr3_aa: CASSSRDRVYGYTF; cdr3_nt: TGTGCCAGCAGTTCCCGGGACAGGGTCTATGGCTACACCTTC
j_call: TRBJ2-1; v_call: TRBV4-2; d_call: TRBD2; clone_size: -; cdr3_aa: CASSQHSGGRGGEQFF; cdr3_nt: TGTGCCAGCAGCCAACATAGCGGGGGACGTGGGGGTGAGCAGTTCTTC
j_call: TRBJ2-1; v_call: TRBV7-8; d_call: TRBD1; clone_size: -; cdr3_aa: CASGGQPYNEQFF; cdr3_nt: TGTGCCAGCGGGGGACAGCCTTACAATGAGCAGTTCTTC
j_call: TRBJ2-3; v_call: TRBV5-1; d_call: TRBD1; clone_size: once; cdr3_aa: CASSPGTGRDTQYF; cdr3_nt: TGCGCCAGCAGCCCTGGGACAGGTAGAGATACGCAGTATTTT
j_call: TRBJ2-7; v_call: TRBV28; d_call: TRBD1; clone_size: -; cdr3_aa: CASTPQGARTDEQYF; cdr3_nt: TGTGCCAGCACCCCACAGGGGGCAAGAACGGACGAGCAGTACTTC
j_call: TRBJ2-7; v_call: TRBV7-2; d_call: -; clone_size: -; cdr3_aa: CASSYPGSPYEQYF; cdr3_nt: TGTGCCAGCAGCTACCCAGGGTCCCCCTACGAGCAGTACTTC
j_call: TRBJ1-2; v_call: TRBV28; d_call: -; clone_size: -; cdr3_aa: CASSLSASGGTF; cdr3_nt: TGTGCCAGCAGTTTATCTGCGAGCGGAGGCACCTTC
j_call: TRBJ1-4; v_call: TRBV14; d_call: TRBD1; clone_size: many; cdr3_aa: CASSRWDRGSEKLFF; cdr3_nt: TGTGCCAGCAGCCGCTGGGACAGGGGTAGTGAAAAACTGTTTTTT
j_call: TRBJ1-3; v_call: TRBV27; d_call: -; clone_size: -; cdr3_aa: CASSLVSGGNTIYF; cdr3_nt: TGTGCCAGCAGTTTGGTGTCAGGGGGAAACACCATATATTTT
j_call: TRBJ1-1; v_call: TRBV19; d_call: TRBD1; clone_size: -; cdr3_aa: CASKQGASTEAFF; cdr3_nt: TGTGCCAGTAAACAGGGGGCGAGCACTGAAGCTTTCTTT
j_call: TRBJ1-5; v_call: TRBV28; d_call: TRBD1; clone_size: -; cdr3_aa: CASSFEGASNQPQHF; cdr3_nt: TGTGCCAGCAGTTTCGAGGGGGCGAGCAATCAGCCCCAGCATTTT
j_call: TRBJ1-4; v_call: TRBV4-2; d_call: -; clone_size: -; cdr3_aa: CASSHPQGKLFF; cdr3_nt: TGTGCCAGCAGCCATCCCCAGGGAAAACTGTTTTTT
j_call: TRBJ2-7; v_call: TRBV5-1; d_call: -; clone_size: -; cdr3_aa: CASSYDRCCSYEQYF; cdr3_nt: TGCGCCAGCAGCTACGACAGGTGCTGCTCCTACGAGCAGTACTTC
j_call: TRBJ2-3; v_call: TRBV7-9; d_call: -; clone_size: -; cdr3_aa: CASSLGLAQDTQYF; cdr3_nt: TGTGCCAGCAGCTTAGGGCTAGCCCAAGATACGCAGTATTTT